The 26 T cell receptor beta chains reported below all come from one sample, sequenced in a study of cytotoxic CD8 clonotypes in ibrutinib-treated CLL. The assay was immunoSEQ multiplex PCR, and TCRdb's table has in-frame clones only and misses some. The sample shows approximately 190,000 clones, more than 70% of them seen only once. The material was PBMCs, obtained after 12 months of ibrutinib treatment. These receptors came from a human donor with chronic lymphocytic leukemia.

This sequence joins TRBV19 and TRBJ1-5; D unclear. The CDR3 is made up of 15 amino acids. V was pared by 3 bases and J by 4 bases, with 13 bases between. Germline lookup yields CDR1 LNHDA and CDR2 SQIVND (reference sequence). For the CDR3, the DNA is TGTGCCAGTAGTATTTCTAGGTGGGCAAATCAGCCCCAGCATTTT. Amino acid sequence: CASSISRWANQPQHF.

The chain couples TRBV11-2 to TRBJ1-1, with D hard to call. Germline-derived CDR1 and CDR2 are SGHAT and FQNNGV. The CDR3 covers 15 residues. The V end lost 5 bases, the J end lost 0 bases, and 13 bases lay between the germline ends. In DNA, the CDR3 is TGTGCCAGCAGCCAAAGGGTAGACTTGAACACTGAAGCTTTCTTT. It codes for CASSQRVDLNTEAFF.

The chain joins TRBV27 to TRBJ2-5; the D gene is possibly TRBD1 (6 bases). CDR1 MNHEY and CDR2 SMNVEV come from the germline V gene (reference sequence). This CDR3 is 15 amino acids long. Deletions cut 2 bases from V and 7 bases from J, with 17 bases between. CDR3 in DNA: TGTGCCAGCAGTTTAGTCCCCAGGGGTGGAGGGACCCAGTACTTC. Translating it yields CASSLVPRGGGTQYF.

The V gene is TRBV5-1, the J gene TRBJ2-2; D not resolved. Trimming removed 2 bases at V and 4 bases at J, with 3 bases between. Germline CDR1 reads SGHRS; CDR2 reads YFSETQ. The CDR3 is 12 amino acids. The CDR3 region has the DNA TGCGCCAGCAGCTTCCCCACCGGGGAGCTGTTTTTT. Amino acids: CASSFPTGELFF. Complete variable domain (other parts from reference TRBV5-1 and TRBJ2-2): KAGVTQTPRYLIKTRGQQVTLSCSPISGHRSVSWYQQTPGQGLQFLFEYFSETQRNKGNFPGRFSGRQFSNSRSEMNVSTLELGDSALYLCASSFPTGELFFGEGSRLTVL.

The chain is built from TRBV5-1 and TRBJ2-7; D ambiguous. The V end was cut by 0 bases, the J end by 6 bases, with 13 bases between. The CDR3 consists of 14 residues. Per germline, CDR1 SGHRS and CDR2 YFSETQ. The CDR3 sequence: CASSLARSPAEQYF. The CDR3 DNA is TGCGCCAGCAGCTTGGCCAGGTCCCCCGCCGAGCAGTACTTC.

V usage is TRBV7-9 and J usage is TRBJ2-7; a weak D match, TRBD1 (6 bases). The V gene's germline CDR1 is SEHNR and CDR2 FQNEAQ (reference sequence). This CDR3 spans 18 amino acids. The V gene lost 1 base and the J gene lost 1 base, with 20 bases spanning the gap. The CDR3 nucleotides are TGTGCCAGCAGCTTAGTGCCCCTTCTCCAGGGGCCATCCTACGAGCAGTACTTC. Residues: CASSLVPLLQGPSYEQYF.

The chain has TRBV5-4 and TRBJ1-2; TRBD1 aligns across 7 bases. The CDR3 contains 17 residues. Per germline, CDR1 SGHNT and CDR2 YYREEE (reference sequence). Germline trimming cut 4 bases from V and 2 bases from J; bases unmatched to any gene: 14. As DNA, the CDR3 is TGTGCCAGCAGCCAAGATCACGGGACAGCCCTCAACTATGGCTACACCTTC. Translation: CASSQDHGTALNYGYTF.

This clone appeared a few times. The CDR3 loop reads CASREGQATGELFF. CDR3 DNA: TGTGCCAGCAGGGAGGGACAGGCCACCGGGGAGCTGTTTTTT. The chain carries TRBV5-4 and TRBJ2-2, with 8 positions matching TRBD1. In germline, CDR1 is SGHNT, CDR2 YYREEE (reference sequence). This CDR3 contains 14 residues. Unmatched junction bases numbered 4, after V lost 5 bases and J lost 4 bases.

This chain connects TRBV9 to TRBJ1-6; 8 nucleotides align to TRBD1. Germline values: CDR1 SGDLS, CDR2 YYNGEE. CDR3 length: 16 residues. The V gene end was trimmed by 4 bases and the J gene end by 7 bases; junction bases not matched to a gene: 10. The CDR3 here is CASSLQGTGLNSPLHF. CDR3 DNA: TGTGCCAGCAGCCTCCAGGGGACAGGATTAAATTCACCCCTCCACTTT.

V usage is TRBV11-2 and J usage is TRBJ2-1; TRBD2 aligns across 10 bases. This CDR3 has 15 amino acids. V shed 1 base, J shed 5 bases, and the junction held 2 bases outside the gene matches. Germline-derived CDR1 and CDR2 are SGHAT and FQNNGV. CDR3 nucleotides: TGTGCCAGCAGCTTAGGAGCGGGGGGGCACAATGAGCAGTTCTTC. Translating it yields CASSLGAGGHNEQFF.

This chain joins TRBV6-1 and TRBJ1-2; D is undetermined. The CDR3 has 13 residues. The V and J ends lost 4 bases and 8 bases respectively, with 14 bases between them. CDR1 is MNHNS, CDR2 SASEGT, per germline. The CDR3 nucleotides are TGTGCCAGCAGTGGGCAGCCGGGTTGGGGCTACACCTTC. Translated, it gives CASSGQPGWGYTF.

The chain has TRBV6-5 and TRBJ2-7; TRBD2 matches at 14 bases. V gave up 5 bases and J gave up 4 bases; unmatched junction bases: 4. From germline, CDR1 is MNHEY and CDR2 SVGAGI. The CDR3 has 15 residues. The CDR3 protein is CASSIGLAGGYEQYF. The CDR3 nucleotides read TGTGCCAGCAGTATAGGACTAGCGGGAGGATACGAGCAGTACTTC.

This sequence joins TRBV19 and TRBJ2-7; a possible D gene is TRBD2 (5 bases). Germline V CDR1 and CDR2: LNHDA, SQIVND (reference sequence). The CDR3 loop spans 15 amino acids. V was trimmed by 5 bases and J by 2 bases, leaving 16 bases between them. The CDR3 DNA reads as TGTGCCAGTAGTTCACTTCCGGTCGGGGCCTACGAGCAGTACTTC. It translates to CASSSLPVGAYEQYF.

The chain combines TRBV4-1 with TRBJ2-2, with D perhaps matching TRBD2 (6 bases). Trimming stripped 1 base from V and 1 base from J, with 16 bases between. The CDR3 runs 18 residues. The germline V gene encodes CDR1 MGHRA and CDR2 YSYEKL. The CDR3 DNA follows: TGCGCCAGCAGCCAAGTAAGCGCGGGGTCATTGAACACCGGGGAGCTGTTTTTT. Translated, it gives CASSQVSAGSLNTGELFF.

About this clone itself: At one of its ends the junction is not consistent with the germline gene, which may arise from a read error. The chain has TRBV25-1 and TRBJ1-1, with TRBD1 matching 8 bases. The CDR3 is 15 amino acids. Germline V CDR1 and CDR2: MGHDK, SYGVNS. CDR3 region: CASEWAGGLKTEAFF. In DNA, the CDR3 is TGTGCCTCGGAGTGGGCAGGGGGCTTGAAAACTGAAGCTTTCTTT.

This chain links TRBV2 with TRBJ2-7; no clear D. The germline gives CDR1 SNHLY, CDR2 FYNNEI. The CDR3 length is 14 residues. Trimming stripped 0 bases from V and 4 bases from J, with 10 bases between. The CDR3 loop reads CASSEAGPIYEQYF. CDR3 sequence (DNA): TGTGCCAGCAGTGAAGCAGGCCCAATTTACGAGCAGTACTTC.

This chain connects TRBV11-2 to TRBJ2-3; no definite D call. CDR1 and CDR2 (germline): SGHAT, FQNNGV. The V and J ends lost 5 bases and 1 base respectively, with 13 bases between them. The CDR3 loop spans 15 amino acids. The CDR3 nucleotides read TGTGCCAGCAGCGTTCGACCTCAAGGCACAGATACGCAGTATTTT. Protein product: CASSVRPQGTDTQYF.

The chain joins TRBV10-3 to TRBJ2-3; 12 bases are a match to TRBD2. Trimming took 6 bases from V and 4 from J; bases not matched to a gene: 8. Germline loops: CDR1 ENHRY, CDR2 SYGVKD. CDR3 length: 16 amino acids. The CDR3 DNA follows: TGTGCCATCAGGAAACTAGCGGGGGGCTTGGCAGATACGCAGTATTTT. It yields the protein CAIRKLAGGLADTQYF.

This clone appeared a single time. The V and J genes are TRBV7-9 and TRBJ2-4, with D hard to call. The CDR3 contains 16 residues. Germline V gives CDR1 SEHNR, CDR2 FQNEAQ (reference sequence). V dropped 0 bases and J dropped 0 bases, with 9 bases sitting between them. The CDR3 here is CASSLASDLAKNIQYF. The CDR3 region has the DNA TGTGCCAGCAGCTTAGCTTCAGATTTAGCCAAAAACATTCAGTACTTC.

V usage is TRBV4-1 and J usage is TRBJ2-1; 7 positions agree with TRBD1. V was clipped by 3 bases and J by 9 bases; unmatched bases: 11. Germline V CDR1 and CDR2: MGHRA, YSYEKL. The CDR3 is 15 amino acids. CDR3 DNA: TGCGCCAGCAGCCATAATGACAGGGCTTGGACTGAGCAGTTCTTC. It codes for CASSHNDRAWTEQFF.

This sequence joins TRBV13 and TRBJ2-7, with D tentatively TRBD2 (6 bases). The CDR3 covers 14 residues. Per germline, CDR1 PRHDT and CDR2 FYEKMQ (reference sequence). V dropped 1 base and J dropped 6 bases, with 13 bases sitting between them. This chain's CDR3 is CASSLAGVWGEQYF. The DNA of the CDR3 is TGTGCCAGCAGCTTAGCGGGAGTCTGGGGCGAGCAGTACTTC.

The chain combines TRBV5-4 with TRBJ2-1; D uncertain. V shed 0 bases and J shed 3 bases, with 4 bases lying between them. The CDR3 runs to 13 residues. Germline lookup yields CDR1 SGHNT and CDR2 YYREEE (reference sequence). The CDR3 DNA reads TGTGCCAGCAGCTTGGGGGACTACAATGAGCAGTTCTTC. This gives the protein CASSLGDYNEQFF.

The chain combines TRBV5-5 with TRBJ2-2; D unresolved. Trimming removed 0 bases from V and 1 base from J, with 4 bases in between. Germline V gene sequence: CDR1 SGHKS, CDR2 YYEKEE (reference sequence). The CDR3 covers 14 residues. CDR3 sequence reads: CASSLGQNTGELFF. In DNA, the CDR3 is TGTGCCAGCAGCTTGGGGCAGAACACCGGGGAGCTGTTTTTT.

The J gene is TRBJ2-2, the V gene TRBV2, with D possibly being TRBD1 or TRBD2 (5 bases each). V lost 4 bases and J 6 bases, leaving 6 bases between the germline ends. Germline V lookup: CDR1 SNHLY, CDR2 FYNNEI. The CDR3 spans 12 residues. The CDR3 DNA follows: TGTGCCAGCAGTGCGGGGCCCGGGGAGCTGTTTTTT. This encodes CASSAGPGELFF.

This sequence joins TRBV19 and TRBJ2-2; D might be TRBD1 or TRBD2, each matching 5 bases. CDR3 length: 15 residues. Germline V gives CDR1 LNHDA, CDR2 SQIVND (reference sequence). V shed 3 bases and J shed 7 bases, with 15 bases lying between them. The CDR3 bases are TGTGCCAGTAGTATGTTTCGAGGGACGGGCGGGGAGCTGTTTTTT. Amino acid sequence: CASSMFRGTGGELFF.

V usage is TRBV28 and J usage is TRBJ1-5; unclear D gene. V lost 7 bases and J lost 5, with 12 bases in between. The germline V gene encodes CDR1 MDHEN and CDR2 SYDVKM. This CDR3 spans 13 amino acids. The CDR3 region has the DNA TGTGCCAGCAATGAGCGCGGGGATCAGCCCCAGCATTTT. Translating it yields CASNERGDQPQHF.